A single T cell receptor beta chain is shown here with its context. As handled by the study authors: Amplifying reference gene primers gave estimates of nucleated cell counts. Repertoires were generated with immunoSEQ multiplex PCR, while TCRdb's copy carries only in-frame clones and drops some. Clonal size and the V and J genes are those of that table, whereas D and trimming came from the DNA. The top ten hold 11% of the sample, which has over 130,000 clones, around 89% seen once. This sample is part of a study of blood T cell repertoires in COVID-19. Study context: The samples span acute and convalescent COVID-19 from the United States, Italy and Spain. Nucleic acid was either cDNA or gDNA, and it came from T cells, B-cell-depleted T cells, or PBMCs.

Deletions cut 4 bases from V and 1 base from J, with 13 bases between. This CDR3 is built from 15 residues. CDR1 is LGHDT, CDR2 YNNKEL, per germline (reference sequence). Sequencing was done on a sample of peripheral blood. The sequence was collected from a woman older than 75 with acute or convalescent COVID-19. V gene TRBV3-1 (or the pseudogene TRBV3-2) combines with J gene TRBJ1-2; D gene ambiguous. The CDR3 sequence: CASSRNRISNYGYTF. The CDR3 DNA sequence: TGTGCCAGCAGCCGGAACAGAATTAGTAACTATGGCTACACCTTC.